These 16 T cell receptor beta chains share one sample of origin, sequenced in a study of blood T cells in healthy people across ages. Primers used in a second PCR of roughly 7 to 11 cycles were a sample-barcoded 5' primer and a J-beta primer mix. One entry per CDR3 protein results from TCRdb running MiXCR on the 5' RACE reads. The table records about 970,000 distinct CDR3 sequences, about 53% of them present only once. Sequencing was carried out using blood. The receptor source for this set is a woman aged 60-75 years in good health.

The rearrangement uses TRBV6-6 and TRBJ2-3; 9 positions agree with TRBD2. Looked up from germline, CDR1 is MNHNY and CDR2 is SVGAGI (reference sequence). Germline trimming cut 5 bases from V and 2 bases from J; bases unmatched to any gene: 5. The CDR3 sequence is 15 residues long. CDR3 coding DNA: TGTGCCAGCAGTCCTAGCGGGATTAACACAGATACGCAGTATTTT. Translation gives CASSPSGINTDTQYF.

The chain uses TRBV6-6 and TRBJ2-3; D not certain. The length of the CDR3 is 14 residues. Germline CDR1 and CDR2: MNHNY and SVGAGI (reference sequence). V lost 7 bases to trimming and J lost 3 bases, with 14 bases between them. CDR3 nucleotides: TGTGCCAGCAAGGCAAGGGCTGGGACAGATACGCAGTATTTT. This sequence encodes CASKARAGTDTQYF.

V is TRBV6-2 or TRBV6-3 and J is TRBJ1-5; 7 bases match TRBD1. Germline values: CDR1 MNHEY, CDR2 SVGEGT. The CDR3 length is 13 residues. The V gene end was trimmed by 7 bases and the J gene end by 4 bases; junction bases not matched to a gene: 4. CDR3 DNA sequence: TGTGCCAGCACTAAGACAGGGAATCAGCCCCAGCATTTT. Amino acid sequence: CASTKTGNQPQHF.

On this clonotype itself: At one of its ends the junction is not consistent with the germline gene, which may arise from a read error. This rearrangement joins TRBV29-1 to TRBJ2-1, with TRBD2 matching 11 bases. The CDR3 contains 17 residues. Germline CDR1 is SQVTM and CDR2 is ANQGSEA. The CDR3 DNA reads as TGCAGCGTTGAAGAATTAGCGGGAGGGATTATATACAATGGGCAGTTCTTC. Protein: CSVEELAGGIIYNGQFF.

The V gene is TRBV6-5, the J gene TRBJ2-5, with 10 bases that match TRBD1. The V and J ends lost 6 bases and 2 bases, in that order; junction bases with no gene match: 9. The CDR3 extends over 16 amino acids. Germline-derived CDR1 and CDR2 are MNHEY and SVGAGI. The CDR3 DNA reads TGTGCCAGCAGCAGAGGGACAGGGGATCGTCAAGAGACCCAGTACTTC. Encoded protein: CASSRGTGDRQETQYF.

CDR3 nucleotides: TGTGCCAGCACTAAAGGGGGGGTCAATGAGCAGTTCTTC. Protein product: CASTKGGVNEQFF. The V gene is TRBV4-2, the J gene TRBJ2-1; TRBD2 is a possible D gene (7 bases). Germline lookup yields CDR1 LGHNA and CDR2 YNFKEQ. This CDR3 region has 13 residues. The germline V and J ends were trimmed by 7 bases and 6 bases, with 13 bases remaining between them.

This rearrangement joins TRBV5-1 to TRBJ2-3, with D unresolved. The CDR3 length is 15 residues. The germline CDR1 and CDR2 sequences are SGHRS and YFSETQ. The germline V and J ends were trimmed by 4 bases and 4 bases, with 16 bases remaining between them. CDR3 in DNA: TGCGCCAGCAGCCCAAACCTCCTAGGGTCAGATACGCAGTATTTT. As protein: CASSPNLLGSDTQYF.

V and J are TRBV9 and TRBJ2-7, with 8 positions matching TRBD2. The germline CDR1 and CDR2 sequences are SGDLS and YYNGEE. V lost 0 bases and J lost 2; bases outside the gene matches: 4. The CDR3 spans 15 residues. CDR3: CASSVDLAGPYEQYF. CDR3 bases: TGTGCCAGCAGCGTAGATCTAGCGGGCCCCTACGAGCAGTACTTC. The variable domain in full, with the rest retrieved from reference TRBV9 and TRBJ2-7, is DSGVTQTPKHLITATGQRVTLRCSPRSGDLSVYWYQQSLDQGLQFLIQYYNGEERAKGNILERFSAQQFPDLHSELNLSSLELGDSALYFCASSVDLAGPYEQYFGPGTRLTVT.

The genes are TRBV25-1 and TRBJ1-3; D uncertain. The germline V gene has CDR1 MGHDK and CDR2 SYGVNS. V dropped 4 bases and J dropped 0 bases, with 16 bases sitting between them. The CDR3 has 17 residues. CDR3 amino acids: CASSGPQRPSSGNTIYF. For the CDR3, the DNA is TGTGCCAGCAGTGGCCCCCAAAGACCTTCCTCTGGAAACACCATATATTTT.

This chain connects TRBV7-2 to TRBJ2-2; TRBD2 aligns across 12 bases. V was pared by 6 bases and J by 8 bases, with 10 bases of the junction left unmatched. This CDR3 is 16 amino acids long. Looked up from germline, CDR1 is SGHTA and CDR2 is FQGNSA. CDR3 sequence (DNA): TGTGCCAGCAGGAATAGACTAGCGGGAGATAAGGGGGAGCTGTTTTTT. This translates into CASRNRLAGDKGELFF.

The V gene is TRBV14, the J gene TRBJ2-7, with 13 bases identical to TRBD2. The CDR3 runs to 14 residues. Germline CDR1 and CDR2: SGHDN and FVKESK. Losses at the gene ends were 4 bases for V and 6 bases for J; bases not matched to a gene: 3. The CDR3 DNA reads as TGTGCCAGCAGCCCTACTAGCGGGAGGGTCGAGCAGTACTTC. Its translation: CASSPTSGRVEQYF.

This clonotype occurred a few times. The V and J genes are TRBV6-5 and TRBJ2-5; D is ambiguous. The V end lost 0 bases, the J end lost 5 bases, and 4 bases lay between the germline ends. The CDR3 has 12 residues. CDR1 is MNHEY and CDR2 is SVGAGI in the germline V gene. CDR3 DNA sequence: TGTGCCAGCAGTTACTCCTGGGAGACCCAGTACTTC. This codes for CASSYSWETQYF.

The chain joins TRBV29-1 to TRBJ2-1, with 12 bases fitting TRBD2. The CDR3 length is 18 residues. Per the germline V gene, CDR1 is SQVTM and CDR2 is ANQGSEA. V lost 8 bases to trimming and J lost 2 bases; unmatched junction nucleotides: 16. The CDR3 region has the DNA TGCAGCCTAAAGGGACGTCGGACTAGCGGGGCTACCTACAATGAGCAGTTCTTC. Its translation: CSLKGRRTSGATYNEQFF.

The genes are TRBV20-1 and TRBJ2-3; no definite D call. The length of the CDR3 is 11 residues. Deletions cut 8 bases from V and 5 bases from J, with 11 bases between. Germline CDR1 and CDR2: DFQATT and SNEGSKA (reference sequence). The CDR3 nucleotides are TGCAGTACCCCGGTGGGAGATACGCAGTATTTT. Its protein is CSTPVGDTQYF.

This clonotype turned up a few times. V and J are TRBV28 and TRBJ2-5, with D tentatively TRBD1 (6 bases). This CDR3 has 15 amino acids. Deletions cut 6 bases from V and 3 bases from J, with 17 bases between. The V gene's germline CDR1 is MDHEN and CDR2 SYDVKM. DNA for the CDR3: TGTGCCAGCAGCCCACCACCCGCAGGGGAAGAGACCCAGTACTTC. This encodes CASSPPPAGEETQYF.

As to this clonotype: The DNA is omitted, as the CDR3 cannot be located on it reliably, and the CDR3 follows TCRdb's listing. This chain connects TRBV6-2 or TRBV6-3 to TRBJ1-1. The CDR3 is 13 amino acids long, termini counted. The germline gives CDR1 MNHEY, CDR2 SVGEGT. This chain's CDR3 is CASSYRARLKLSF.